Detailed here is one T cell receptor beta chain. What it binds is unknown. Cells sorted as Tregs were CD4+, CD25+ and CD127-/low. The study, taken as a whole, reports: In terms of TCR gene usage, tumor memory CD4+ T cells clustered together with blood and lymph node memory CD4+ cells, as well as with lymph node naive CD4+ cells. Tumor-infiltrating Treg TCR alpha and beta sequences overlapped most with tumor naive CD4+ T cells, then blood naive.

Constant-region reverse primers amplified full-length variable regions, followed by semi-nested Nested Universal Primer A PCR. TCRdb analysed the 5' RACE reads with MiXCR anew, one entry per CDR3 protein. Altogether about 42,000 distinct CDR3 sequences are present, about 20% being singletons, with the ten largest covering approximately 4.1%. Germline CDR1 SGHRS, CDR2 YFSETQ. The CDR3 is 14 amino acids. V lost 0 bases and J lost 1, with 8 bases in between. The chain is built from TRBV5-1 and TRBJ2-7; D uncertain. Sequencing was performed on Tregs sorted from blood. The sequence derives from a female donor with breast cancer. CDR3 bases: TGCGCCAGCAGCTTGGGGTACAGTTCCTACGAGCAGTACTTC. It translates to CASSLGYSSYEQYF.